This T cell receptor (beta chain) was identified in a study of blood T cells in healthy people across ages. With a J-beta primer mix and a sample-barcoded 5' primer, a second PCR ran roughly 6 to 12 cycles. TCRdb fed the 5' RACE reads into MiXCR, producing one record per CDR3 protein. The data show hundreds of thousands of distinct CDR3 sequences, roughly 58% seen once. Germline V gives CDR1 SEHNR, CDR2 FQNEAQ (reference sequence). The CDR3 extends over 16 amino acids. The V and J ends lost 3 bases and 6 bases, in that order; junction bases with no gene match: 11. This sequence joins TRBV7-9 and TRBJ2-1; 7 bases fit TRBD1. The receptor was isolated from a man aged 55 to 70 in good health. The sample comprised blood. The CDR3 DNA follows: TGTGCCAGCAGCTTCCCGACAGGGCCTGGGGCCAATGAGCAGTTCTTC. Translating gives CASSFPTGPGANEQFF.